Listed below are T cell receptor beta chains from one sample, sequenced in a study of OX40 agonist ivuxolimab in advanced cancers. This table comes from immunoSEQ multiplex PCR, and its TCRdb copy is limited to in-frame clones, with some not included. The table lists several thousand clones, around 81% of them singletons. Sample: CD4+ or CD8+ T cells sorted from blood, taken in a trial of the OX40 agonist ivuxolimab. The receptors derive from an adult with an advanced solid tumor such as melanoma, head and neck, liver or kidney cancer. CDR3s include the opening cysteine and the closing phenylalanine or tryptophan. The order of the fields is J gene, clone size, D gene, V gene, CDR3 DNA, CDR3 protein. The D gene is left open where the match is weak. Where a row states a size, it is once, few, many or the class of an expanded clone; other rows omit it.

TRBJ2-2 NA TRBD2 TRBV6-6 TGTGCCAGCAGTTACTCGAGCGGGGGGGCCACCGGGGAGCTGTTTTTT CASSYSSGGATGELFF
TRBJ1-1 NA NA TRBV9 TGTGCCAGCAGCGTGTCGGGTCCAGAAGAAGCTTTCTTT CASSVSGPEEAFF
TRBJ2-7 NA TRBD2 TRBV5-4 TGTGCCAGCAGCTTGGGACTAGCGAACCACGAGCAGTACTTC CASSLGLANHEQYF
TRBJ1-2 NA NA TRBV6-1 TGTGCCAGCAGTGGCAGACAGAGGGGAGGCGGGAACTATGGCTACACCTTC CASSGRQRGGGNYGYTF
TRBJ1-1 NA TRBD1 TRBV11-2 TGTGCCAGCAGCTCTCACCGGGGACAGGGACCCCCAGAAGCTTTCTTT CASSSHRGQGPPEAFF
TRBJ2-7 NA NA TRBV5-1 TGCGCCACCAGGGGAGAAGGCTTATACGAGCAGTACTTC CATRGEGLYEQYF
TRBJ1-1 NA TRBD1 TRBV10-1 TGCGCCAGCACCCGACGGAGGGGGCTTAACACTGAAGCTTTCTTT CASTRRRGLNTEAFF
TRBJ1-1 NA NA TRBV5-3 TGTGCCAGCAGCTTGGGCAGGGGAACTGAAGCTTTCTTT CASSLGRGTEAFF
TRBJ2-7 NA NA TRBV5-5 TGTGCCAGCAGCGATCGGGGTTCCTACGAGCAGTACTTC CASSDRGSYEQYF
TRBJ2-3 NA TRBD2 TRBV4-3 TGCGCCAGCAGCCAACCCCCGACGGGGGGGAATAGCACAGATACGCAGTATTTT CASSQPPTGGNSTDTQYF
TRBJ1-1 NA NA TRBV5-4 TGTGCCAGCAGCTTGTATAGGGGTTCCGACACTGAAGCTTTCTTT CASSLYRGSDTEAFF
TRBJ1-5 NA NA TRBV5-6 TGTGCCAGCAGCTTGGGGGCAGGGGAGGATCAGCCCCAGCATTTT CASSLGAGEDQPQHF
TRBJ2-2 NA NA TRBV7-2 TGTGCCAGCAGCTTAGGGGGCAGGTTGGATTCGTGGGAGCTGTTTTTT CASSLGGRLDSWELFF
TRBJ2-1 NA TRBD1 TRBV7-3 TGTGCCAGCAGTCCTCCGGGGACAGGGGTCAATGAGCAGTTCTTC CASSPPGTGVNEQFF
TRBJ1-2 NA NA TRBV9 TGTGCCAGCAGCGTAATCGGATCTAACTATGGCTACACCTTC CASSVIGSNYGYTF
TRBJ2-7 NA TRBD2 TRBV5-4 TGTGCCAGCAGCTTGGCCGGGGAGGGGACCTACGAGCAGTACTTC CASSLAGEGTYEQYF
TRBJ2-1 NA TRBD1 TRBV30 TGTGCCTGGGAAGACGGGACAGGGGCCTACAATGAGCAGTTCTTC CAWEDGTGAYNEQFF
TRBJ1-2 NA NA TRBV15 TGTGCCACCAGCAGAGAAGTCGCTGGCTACACCTTC CATSREVAGYTF
TRBJ2-1 NA TRBD2 TRBV5-1 TGCGCCAGCAGCCTCGAGCTGAGCGGGGGGCCAAACTATAACAATGAGCAGTTCTTC CASSLELSGGPNYNNEQFF
TRBJ1-3 NA NA TRBV2 TGTGCCAGCAGCCCGCCCGGATCAGGAAACACCATATATTTT CASSPPGSGNTIYF
TRBJ2-1 NA TRBD2 TRBV4-3 TGCGCCAGCAGCCCCGGGACTAGCGGGGGCGGTTACAATGAGCAGTTCTTC CASSPGTSGGGYNEQFF
TRBJ2-7 NA TRBD1 TRBV15 TGTGCCACCAGCCTTACCCGACAGGGGGGCTACGAGCAGTACTTC CATSLTRQGGYEQYF
TRBJ2-1 NA TRBD2 TRBV2 TGTGCCAGCAGTGGAGCGGGGGGCGGCAATGAGCAGTTCTTC CASSGAGGGNEQFF
TRBJ1-1 NA NA TRBV11-1 TGTGCCAGCAGCTTAGGGGGGTTGAACACTGAAGCTTTCTTT CASSLGGLNTEAFF
TRBJ1-1 once NA TRBV5-6 TGTGCCAGCAGTCCCGAGGGGTACACTGAAGCTTTCTTT CASSPEGYTEAFF